A selection of T cell receptor beta chains follows, all from one sample in a study of cytomegalovirus exposure and HLA in healthy donors. The method was immunoSEQ multiplex PCR; TCRdb's version includes in-frame clones alone and lacks a portion of them. The data show around 130,000 clones, with around four fifths seen just once and approximately 2% held by the top ten. The sequencing sample was made of PBMCs. Source of these receptors: a woman in her 40s in good health and CMV-seropositive. CDR3s include the opening cysteine and the closing phenylalanine or tryptophan. The D gene is left open where the match is weak. Rows give clone size only sometimes, using once, few, many, or a class for an expanded clone.

CASSSTGGSGNTIYF | TGTGCCAGCAGTTCCACAGGGGGCTCTGGAAACACCATATATTTT | NA | TRBD1 | TRBJ1-3 | TRBV6-5
CASSKRLGGRGDTQYF | TGTGCCAGCAGCAAACGACTAGGCGGCCGGGGAGATACGCAGTATTTT | NA | NA | TRBJ2-3 | TRBV9
CASRGLGQDYGYTF | TGTGCCAGCAGGGGCCTCGGACAGGACTATGGCTACACCTTC | NA | TRBD1 | TRBJ1-2 | TRBV6-5
CASRGIGGQGAYEQYF | TGTGCCAGCCGGGGTATCGGAGGACAGGGGGCATACGAGCAGTACTTC | NA | TRBD1 | TRBJ2-7 | TRBV28
CASSPGQGALDTQYF | TGTGCCAGCTCACCCGGACAGGGGGCTCTTGATACGCAGTATTTT | NA | TRBD1 | TRBJ2-3 | TRBV18
CASSLTSGTGSTEQFF | TGTGCCAGCAGTCTCACTAGCGGGACCGGGAGCACTGAGCAGTTCTTC | NA | TRBD2 | TRBJ2-1 | TRBV7-2
CASRSGGVSNEKLFF | TGTGCCAGCAGATCTGGCGGGGTTTCTAATGAAAAACTGTTTTTT | NA | NA | TRBJ1-4 | TRBV28
CASSPPGGTNYGYTF | TGTGCCAGCTCACCACCAGGGGGAACGAACTATGGCTACACCTTC | NA | NA | TRBJ1-2 | TRBV18
CASSLALRSTGELFF | TGCGCCAGCAGCTTGGCTTTACGGAGCACCGGGGAGCTGTTTTTT | few | NA | TRBJ2-2 | TRBV5-1
CAWRRARAGGSRYGYTF | TGTGCCTGGAGGCGCGCGAGGGCCGGGGGGAGCCGATATGGCTACACCTTC | NA | NA | TRBJ1-2 | TRBV30
CASSHGTLSTDTQYF | TGCGCCAGCAGCCACGGGACTCTTTCCACAGATACGCAGTATTTT | NA | NA | TRBJ2-3 | TRBV4-3
CASSIDSTVNYGYTF | TGTGCCAGCAGCATCGACTCGACAGTAAACTATGGCTACACCTTC | few | NA | TRBJ1-2 | TRBV9
CASHSGTGNSPLHF | TGTGCCAGCCATTCCGGGACAGGGAATTCACCCCTCCACTTT | NA | TRBD1 | TRBJ1-6 | TRBV27
CASMDLDRVHGYTF | TGTGCCAGTATGGATTTGGACAGGGTCCATGGCTACACCTTC | many | TRBD1 | TRBJ1-2 | TRBV19
CASSSGQGRETQYF | TGCGCCAGCAGCTCGGGACAGGGTAGAGAGACCCAGTACTTC | few | TRBD1 | TRBJ2-5 | TRBV5-1
CASSSRPGQGADEQFF | TGTGCCAGCAGCTCCCGTCCGGGACAGGGGGCGGACGAGCAGTTCTTC | NA | TRBD1 | TRBJ2-1 | TRBV11-3
CASRGPSGRAFEQYF | TGTGCCAGCAGGGGACCTAGCGGGAGGGCCTTCGAGCAGTACTTC | NA | TRBD2 | TRBJ2-7 | TRBV2
CASSPPAGEDEQYF | TGTGCCAGCTCACCACCTGCAGGGGAAGACGAGCAGTACTTC | once | NA | TRBJ2-7 | TRBV18
CASSPGQGRNEQFF | TGTGCCAGCAGCCCGGGACAGGGGCGGAATGAGCAGTTCTTC | NA | TRBD1 | TRBJ2-1 | TRBV7-2
CASSMDRGKNSPLHF | TGTGCCAGCAGCATGGACAGGGGTAAGAATTCACCCCTCCACTTT | few | TRBD1 | TRBJ1-6 | TRBV5-6
CASSLQGAGGQETQYF | TGTGCCAGCAGTTTACAGGGAGCGGGGGGCCAAGAGACCCAGTACTTC | NA | TRBD2 | TRBJ2-5 | TRBV28
CASSLGTFNSPLHF | TGTGCCAGCAGCTTAGGGACTTTTAATTCACCCCTCCACTTT | few | NA | TRBJ1-6 | TRBV7-9
CATSRDNRGKETQYF | TGTGCCACCAGCAGAGATAACAGGGGGAAAGAGACCCAGTACTTC | few | TRBD1 | TRBJ2-5 | TRBV15
CAIGLSGTDTQYF | TGTGCCATCGGCCTTTCCGGCACAGATACGCAGTATTTT | NA | NA | TRBJ2-3 | TRBV10-3
CASSRQVAYSGNTIYF | TGTGCCAGCAGCCGACAGGTTGCTTACTCTGGAAACACCATATATTTT | NA | NA | TRBJ1-3 | TRBV28
CASSVRTGEAFF | TGTGCCAGCAGCGTAAGGACAGGGGAGGCTTTCTTT | few | TRBD1 | TRBJ1-1 | TRBV2
CASSSGQLSSYNEQFF | TGTGCCAGCAGTTCCGGACAGCTTAGCTCCTACAATGAGCAGTTCTTC | NA | NA | TRBJ2-1 | TRBV27
CASSPQLAGGLSEQFF | TGCGCCAGCAGCCCCCAACTAGCGGGGGGGCTCAGTGAGCAGTTCTTC | NA | TRBD2 | TRBJ2-1 | TRBV4-1
CASRGGPIEAFF | TGTGCCAGCAGGGGGGGACCGATTGAAGCTTTCTTT | NA | NA | TRBJ1-1 | TRBV25-1
CAISSGTSGYNEQFF | TGTGCCATCAGCTCCGGGACTAGCGGATACAATGAGCAGTTCTTC | NA | TRBD2 | TRBJ2-1 | TRBV10-3
CAWSDRLGQFF | TGTGCCTGGAGTGACAGGCTTGGGCAGTTCTTC | NA | NA | TRBJ2-1 | TRBV30
CASSLAGGGIGYTF | TGTGCCAGCAGCTTGGCAGGGGGCGGGATTGGCTACACCTTC | NA | TRBD1 | TRBJ1-2 | TRBV5-4
CAWSVMGGVTDTQYF | TGTGCCTGGAGTGTAATGGGGGGGGTCACAGATACGCAGTATTTT | few | TRBD2 | TRBJ2-3 | TRBV30
CASRVGQGTEAFF | TGTGCCAGCAGGGTAGGACAGGGCACTGAAGCTTTCTTT | once | TRBD1 | TRBJ1-1 | TRBV2
CASSLVPPLAASTDTQYF | TGTGCCAGCAGCTTAGTACCCCCCCTAGCTGCTAGCACAGATACGCAGTATTTT | NA | NA | TRBJ2-3 | TRBV13
CSVGGQTYEQYF | TGCAGCGTTGGGGGCCAAACCTACGAGCAGTACTTC | NA | NA | TRBJ2-7 | TRBV29-1
CATQEASMNTEAFF | TGTGCCACCCAGGAGGCAAGCATGAACACTGAAGCTTTCTTT | NA | NA | TRBJ1-1 | TRBV5-4
CASRQLGQGVKDGYTF | TGTGCCAGCAGACAGTTGGGACAGGGGGTGAAGGATGGCTACACCTTC | NA | TRBD1 | TRBJ1-2 | TRBV7-8
CASMLGQGAYEQYF | TGTGCCAGCATGCTGGGACAGGGGGCCTACGAGCAGTACTTC | NA | TRBD1 | TRBJ2-7 | TRBV5-6
CASSLGMRTDYSGANVLTF | TGTGCCAGCAGCTTGGGTATGAGGACGGACTACTCTGGGGCCAACGTCCTGACTTTC | NA | NA | TRBJ2-6 | TRBV5-4
CASSPRTQDRQYEQFF | TGTGCCAGTAGTCCTCGAACCCAGGACAGGCAGTATGAGCAGTTCTTC | NA | TRBD1 | TRBJ2-1 | TRBV19
CASSITGVLYGYTF | TGTGCCAGCAGTATAACAGGGGTCCTCTATGGCTACACCTTC | few | TRBD1 | TRBJ1-2 | TRBV28
CASGTGSGTEAFF | TGTGCCAGCGGGACAGGGAGTGGAACTGAAGCTTTCTTT | NA | TRBD1 | TRBJ1-1 | TRBV6-6
CATSSHLGPGETQYF | TGTGCCACCAGCAGCCACCTCGGTCCCGGGGAGACCCAGTACTTC | NA | NA | TRBJ2-5 | TRBV15
CASSSGVRGYGYTF | TGTGCCAGCAGTTCAGGGGTGAGAGGCTATGGCTACACCTTC | NA | NA | TRBJ1-2 | TRBV28
CATERQGNQPQHF | TGTGCCACGGAGAGACAGGGTAATCAGCCCCAGCATTTT | NA | TRBD1 | TRBJ1-5 | TRBV28
CASSLERTGSTEAFF | TGTGCCAGCAGCTTAGAGAGGACAGGGAGCACTGAAGCTTTCTTT | few | TRBD1 | TRBJ1-1 | TRBV7-8
CASTDGQGLTEAFF | TGTGCCAGCACAGATGGACAGGGGTTAACTGAAGCTTTCTTT | NA | TRBD1 | TRBJ1-1 | TRBV6-1
CASTGGLGNQPQHF | TGTGCCAGCACAGGGGGCTTGGGCAATCAGCCCCAGCATTTT | few | TRBD1 | TRBJ1-5 | TRBV19
CASSQESGRFGVGEQYF | TGCGCCAGCAGCCAAGAGTCAGGGAGGTTCGGGGTGGGCGAGCAGTACTTC | few | NA | TRBJ2-7 | TRBV4-1
CASSWQGMNTEAFF | TGTGCCAGCTCATGGCAGGGAATGAACACTGAAGCTTTCTTT | NA | NA | TRBJ1-1 | TRBV18
CASSESQGRPAYEQYF | TGCGCCAGCAGTGAGTCGCAGGGGCGGCCGGCCTACGAGCAGTACTTC | NA | NA | TRBJ2-7 | TRBV10-2
CSVEDIDRGSYNEQFF | TGCAGCGTTGAAGATATCGACAGGGGCTCCTACAATGAGCAGTTCTTC | NA | TRBD1 | TRBJ2-1 | TRBV29-1
CASSLKGAFNQPQHF | TGTGCCAGCAGTTTAAAGGGGGCCTTCAATCAGCCCCAGCATTTT | NA | TRBD1 | TRBJ1-5 | TRBV28
CASSLAPRRAGNEQFF | TGTGCCAGCAGCTTAGCGCCTAGGAGGGCCGGCAATGAGCAGTTCTTC | NA | NA | TRBJ2-1 | TRBV7-2
CASSEGTEPYGYTF | TGTGCCAGCAGTGAGGGGACAGAGCCTTATGGCTACACCTTC | few | TRBD1 | TRBJ1-2 | TRBV6-1
CASSPGGNEQFF | TGTGCCAGCAGTCCAGGGGGGAATGAGCAGTTCTTC | NA | NA | TRBJ2-1 | TRBV6-4
CASSLGLRGTEAFF | TGTGCCAGCAGCTTAGGCCTTCGCGGGACTGAAGCTTTCTTT | NA | NA | TRBJ1-1 | TRBV7-2
CASRQRQGGNTEAFF | TGTGCCAGCAGACAAAGACAGGGCGGGAACACTGAAGCTTTCTTT | NA | TRBD1 | TRBJ1-1 | TRBV6-5